This TCR beta chain was recovered during a study of Ad26.COV2.S vaccination and SARS-CoV-2 variants. This clone was observed a single time. CDR1 is MNHEY, CDR2 SVGAGI, per germline. CDR3 length: 13 amino acids. Between the trimmed V and J ends, which lost 3 bases and 7 bases, there was a span of 12 bases. Assay used: immunoSEQ multiplex PCR; TCRdb lists only in-frame clones, some missing. The sample lists around 300,000 clones, 90% occurring once. Treatment in this sample: 15 to 20 received Ad26.COV2.S at low or high dose, single or two shots; roughly 5 received placebo; per-sample allocation not given. Collection of the samples took place on day 63 after the first injection of vaccine or placebo.

The TCR originated in a person between 18 and 60 years old who received the Ad26.COV2.S COVID-19 vaccine or a placebo. The chain recombines TRBV6-5 with TRBJ2-5; no definite D call. Sequenced here: peripheral blood, sampled in a trial of Ad26.COV2.S vaccine versus placebo. In DNA form, the CDR3 reads TGTGCCAGCAGTTATGACCAGTCAGGGACCCAGTACTTC. As protein: CASSYDQSGTQYF.